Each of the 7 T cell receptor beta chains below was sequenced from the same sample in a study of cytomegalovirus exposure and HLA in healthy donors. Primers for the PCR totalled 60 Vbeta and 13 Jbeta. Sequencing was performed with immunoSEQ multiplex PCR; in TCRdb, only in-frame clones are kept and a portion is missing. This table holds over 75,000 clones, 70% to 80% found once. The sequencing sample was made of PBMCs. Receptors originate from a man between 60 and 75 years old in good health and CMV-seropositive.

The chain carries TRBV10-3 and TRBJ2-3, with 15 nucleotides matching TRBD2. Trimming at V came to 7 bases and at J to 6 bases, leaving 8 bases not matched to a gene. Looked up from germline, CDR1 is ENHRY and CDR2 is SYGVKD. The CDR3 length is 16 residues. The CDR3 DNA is TGTGCCATCAAACCGGGACTAGCGGGGGGATCGGATACGCAGTATTTT. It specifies CAIKPGLAGGSDTQYF.

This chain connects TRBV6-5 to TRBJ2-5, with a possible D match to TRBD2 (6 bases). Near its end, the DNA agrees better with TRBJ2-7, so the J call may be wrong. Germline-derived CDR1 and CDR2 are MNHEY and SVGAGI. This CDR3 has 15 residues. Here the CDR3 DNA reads TGTGCCAGCTCTACCACGCGGGGATTCCCCTACGAGCAGTACTTC. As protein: CASSTTRGFPYEQYF.

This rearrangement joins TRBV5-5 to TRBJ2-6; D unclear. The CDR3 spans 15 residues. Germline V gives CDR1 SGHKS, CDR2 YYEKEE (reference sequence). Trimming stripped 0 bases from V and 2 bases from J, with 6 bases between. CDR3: CASSLARTGANVLTF. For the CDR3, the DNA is TGTGCCAGCAGCTTGGCGCGGACTGGGGCCAACGTCCTGACTTTC.

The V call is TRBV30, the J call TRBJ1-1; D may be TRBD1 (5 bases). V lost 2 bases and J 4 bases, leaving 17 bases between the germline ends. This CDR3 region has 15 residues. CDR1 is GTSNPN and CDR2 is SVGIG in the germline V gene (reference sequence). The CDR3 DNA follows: TGTGCCTGGAGTTTCGACCCAGGGTGGGGCACTGAAGCTTTCTTT. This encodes CAWSFDPGWGTEAFF.

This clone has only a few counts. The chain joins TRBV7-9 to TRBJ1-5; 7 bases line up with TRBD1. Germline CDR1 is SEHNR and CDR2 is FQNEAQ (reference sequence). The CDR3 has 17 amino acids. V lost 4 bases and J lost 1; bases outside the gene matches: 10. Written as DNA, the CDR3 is TGTGCCAGCAGCTCCTTCACGGGACAGACCAGCAATCAGCCCCAGCATTTT. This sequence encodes CASSSFTGQTSNQPQHF.

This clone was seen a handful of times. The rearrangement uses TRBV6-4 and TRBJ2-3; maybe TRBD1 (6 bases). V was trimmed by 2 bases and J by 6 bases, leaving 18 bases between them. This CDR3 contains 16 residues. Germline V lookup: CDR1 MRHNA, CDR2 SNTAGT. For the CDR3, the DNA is TGTGCCAGCAGTGACCAGAGTTTAGGGGGATCGGATACGCAGTATTTT. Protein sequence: CASSDQSLGGSDTQYF.

The CDR3 DNA is TGTGCCAGCAGCGACGACCAGGGTATCGGCGAGCAGTACTTC. Its protein product is CASSDDQGIGEQYF. The chain employs TRBV7-9 and TRBJ2-7; D may be TRBD1 (5 bases). V shed 5 bases and J shed 6 bases, with 17 bases lying between them. This CDR3 has 14 amino acids. Germline CDR1 SEHNR, CDR2 FQNEAQ (reference sequence).